The clone carrying this T cell receptor (beta chain) was observed many times. This sample is part of a study of T cell repertoires in cytomegalovirus infection. TCRdb ran MiXCR on the reads and lists one entry per CDR3 protein. The table includes about 250,000 distinct CDR3 sequences, roughly an eighth detected once. This CDR3 comprises 14 residues. V gave up 2 bases and J gave up 0 bases, with 7 bases separating them. Germline CDR1 reads MDHEN; CDR2 reads SYDVKM. Material for sequencing was PBMCs. The sequence was collected from a human donor in good health (CMV status not recorded). Some clones in this sample may be carry-over from other donors' samples. The chain uses TRBV28 and TRBJ1-1, with D unresolved. The DNA for the CDR3 is TGTGCCAGCAGTTTACCCTACATGAACACTGAAGCTTTCTTT. Protein: CASSLPYMNTEAFF. Combining the CDR3 with reference TRBV28 and TRBJ1-1 gives the whole variable domain DVKVTQSSRYLVKRTGEKVFLECVQDMDHENMFWYRQDPGLGLRLIYFSYDVKMKEKGDIPEGYSVSREKKERFSLILESASTNQTSMYLCASSLPYMNTEAFFGQGTRLTVV.